The 22 T cell receptor beta chains presented below share a single source sample, sequenced in a study of identical twins (dated by TCRdb to the mid-2010s). Library generation was performed with 5' RACE. The sequencer listed for this sample is Illumina HiSeq 2000. TCRdb handled the public reads itself, with Q25 trimming in fastp and clone calling in MiXCR, and kept productive beta chains. Each entry is one CDR3 protein sequence, shown with its most common DNA and genes. For this sample there are approximately 700,000 distinct CDR3 sequences; 6% to 6.5% appear just once. 1.5% to 2% of the sample belongs to the ten largest clones. The material sequenced was naive T cells sorted from blood. The cell subset or site label of this sample denotes: cells isolated with a human naive T-cell isolation kit. These receptor sequences come from a young man in good health.

This clonotype came up a few times. Written as DNA, the CDR3 is TGTGCCAGCAGTGGGCGAGCGGGAGGTATTGTTGAGCAGTTCTTC. Encoded protein: CASSGRAGGIVEQFF. The chain is built from TRBV25-1 and TRBJ2-1; 9 positions match TRBD2. Germline V lookup: CDR1 MGHDK, CDR2 SYGVNS. The length of the CDR3 is 15 residues. V lost 4 bases, J lost 9 bases, and 10 bases stayed unmatched.

This clonotype came up many times. The chain has TRBV6-6 and TRBJ1-4; D unresolved. Trimming took 0 bases from V and 7 from J, leaving 3 bases between them. The CDR3 contains 12 residues. The germline V gene has CDR1 MNHNY and CDR2 SVGAGI (reference sequence). The CDR3 DNA reads as TGTGCCAGCAGTTACTCGATTGAAAAACTGTTTTTT. Amino acid sequence: CASSYSIEKLFF.

This clonotype turned up a few times. The chain has TRBV11-1 and TRBJ2-1; 12 bases are shared with TRBD2. Germline loops: CDR1 SGHAT, CDR2 FQDESV (reference sequence). V gave up 5 bases and J gave up 8 bases; unmatched junction bases: 13. This CDR3 has 17 residues. CDR3 residues: CASSGHGELAGGHEQFF. CDR3 DNA sequence: TGTGCCAGCAGCGGACATGGAGAACTAGCGGGAGGACATGAGCAGTTCTTC.

This clonotype was counted ten times or more. The rearrangement uses TRBV12-3 or TRBV12-4 and TRBJ1-6; D is perhaps TRBD1 (5 bases). CDR3 length: 13 residues. V shed 6 bases and J shed 7 bases, with 10 bases lying between them. The CDR3 here is CASSLWGNSPLHF. DNA of the CDR3: TGTGCCAGCAGCCTCTGGGGGAATTCACCCCTCCACTTT.

This clonotype was observed many times. The chain joins TRBV20-1 to TRBJ2-4; D is ambiguous. Germline V lookup: CDR1 DFQATT, CDR2 SNEGSKA (reference sequence). The CDR3 contains 17 residues. V lost 0 bases and J 0 bases, leaving 15 bases between the germline ends. The CDR3 DNA reads TGCAGTGCTAGAGATAATCCGATAATAGTAGCCAAAAACATTCAGTACTTC. Its translation: CSARDNPIIVAKNIQYF.

The rearrangement links TRBV6-1 to TRBJ1-5; the match to TRBD1 covers 8 bases. Trimming removed 5 bases from V and 3 bases from J; junction bases left unmatched: 6. Germline V lookup: CDR1 MNHNS, CDR2 SASEGT. The length of the CDR3 is 15 residues. In DNA, the CDR3 is TGTGCCAGCAGTCCCCGGACAGGGTACAATCAGCCCCAGCATTTT. Translated, it gives CASSPRTGYNQPQHF.

Ten or more counts support this clonotype. The rearrangement links TRBV4-1 to TRBJ1-4; D is uncertain. The germline V gene has CDR1 MGHRA and CDR2 YSYEKL. The CDR3 sequence is 16 residues long. With 1 base removed from V and 4 bases from J, the gap between germline ends came to 13 bases. CDR3 sequence reads: CASSQGDHWNNEKLFF. CDR3 in DNA: TGCGCCAGCAGCCAAGGAGACCACTGGAATAATGAAAAACTGTTTTTT.

This clonotype showed up many times. The genes are TRBV11-2 and TRBJ2-7; TRBD1 aligns across 8 bases. Germline V CDR1 and CDR2: SGHAT, FQNNGV. This CDR3 has 15 amino acids. V dropped 3 bases and J dropped 3; count of bases not matched to a gene: 7. The DNA of the CDR3 is TGTGCCAGCAGCTTTACGGACAGGGTGGTCTACGAGCAGTACTTC. As protein: CASSFTDRVVYEQYF.

This clonotype was seen a handful of times. The chain is built from TRBV6-4 and TRBJ2-7; 11 nucleotides agree with TRBD2. J gave up 3 bases and V 10 bases, and 14 bases lay outside the gene matches. The germline CDR1 and CDR2 sequences are MRHNA and SNTAGT. The CDR3 has 16 amino acids. The CDR3 spells CAIKNGTSGILYEQYF. CDR3 nucleotides: TGTGCCATCAAAAACGGGACTAGCGGAATACTCTACGAGCAGTACTTC.

This clonotype was counted ten times or more. J is TRBJ2-1 and V is TRBV12-3 or TRBV12-4; 10 bases are a match to TRBD1. This CDR3 spans 15 amino acids. Trimming cost V 5 bases and J 4 bases; bases outside gene matches: 5. CDR3 coding DNA: TGTGCCAGCAGTACCCCGGGACAGGGGTACAATGAGCAGTTCTTC. It codes for CASSTPGQGYNEQFF.

This clonotype was recorded a few times. J is TRBJ2-1 and V is TRBV4-2; D is unclear. Per germline, CDR1 LGHNA and CDR2 YNFKEQ. Between the trimmed V and J ends, which lost 0 bases and 3 bases, there was a span of 9 bases. This CDR3 spans 15 amino acids. DNA of the CDR3: TGTGCCAGCAGCCAAGATCCCCTATTCTACAATGAGCAGTTCTTC. It codes for CASSQDPLFYNEQFF.

Only a few counts were recorded for this clonotype. The chain uses TRBV28 and TRBJ2-5, with D uncertain. Trimming stripped 6 bases from V and 1 base from J, with 9 bases between. In germline, CDR1 is MDHEN, CDR2 SYDVKM. The CDR3 is 13 residues long. This CDR3 is CASRANLQETQYF. CDR3 coding DNA: TGTGCCAGCAGGGCAAACCTCCAAGAGACCCAGTACTTC. The variable domain in full, completed from reference TRBV28 and TRBJ2-5, reads DVKVTQSSRYLVKRTGEKVFLECVQDMDHENMFWYRQDPGLGLRLIYFSYDVKMKEKGDIPEGYSVSREKKERFSLILESASTNQTSMYLCASRANLQETQYFGPGTRLLVL.

The genes are TRBV7-9 and TRBJ1-1, with TRBD1 identical over 10 bases. Germline CDR1 is SEHNR and CDR2 is FQNEAQ (reference sequence). V gave up 5 bases and J gave up 5 bases; unmatched junction bases: 8. This CDR3 spans 15 amino acids. The CDR3 spells CASSGRDRGGTEAFF. CDR3 sequence (DNA): TGTGCCAGCAGCGGCCGGGACAGGGGTGGGACTGAAGCTTTCTTT.

V gene TRBV7-8 combines with J gene TRBJ2-3; 7 bases match TRBD2. The CDR3 runs 17 residues. Germline loops: CDR1 SGHVS, CDR2 FQNEAQ. Unmatched junction bases numbered 10, after V lost 4 bases and J lost 0 bases. DNA of the CDR3: TGTGCCAGCAGCTCCTACGGTTTGGGAGGGAGCACAGATACGCAGTATTTT. Encoded protein: CASSSYGLGGSTDTQYF.

The table lists this clonotype with many counts. The V and J genes are TRBV15 and TRBJ1-5; no reliable D call. This CDR3 region has 15 residues. V was clipped by 1 base and J by 5 bases, with 12 bases between them. Germline CDR1 and CDR2: LNHNV and YYDKDF (reference sequence). In nucleotides, the CDR3 is TGTGCCACCAGCAGAGCCCCGGGTGAGGATCAGCCCCAGCATTTT. Protein sequence: CATSRAPGEDQPQHF.

This clonotype was counted many times. V gene TRBV6-2 or TRBV6-3 combines with J gene TRBJ2-7; 9 bases align to TRBD1. V was pared by 1 base and J by 3 bases, with 4 bases of the junction left unmatched. The CDR3 runs 15 residues. The germline V gene encodes CDR1 MNHEY and CDR2 SVGEGT. CDR3 sequence: CASSYLGQGIYEQYF. The CDR3 DNA reads TGTGCCAGCAGTTACTTGGGACAGGGTATCTACGAGCAGTACTTC.

This clonotype was seen repeatedly, ten times or more. This chain uses TRBV5-4 with TRBJ2-3; D perhaps matches TRBD2 (6 bases). The V gene's germline CDR1 is SGHNT and CDR2 YYREEE (reference sequence). The V end was cut by 0 bases, the J end by 1 base, with 12 bases between. The CDR3 is 16 amino acids. The CDR3 here is CASSLGAGWGTDTQYF. CDR3 nucleotide sequence: TGTGCCAGCAGCTTGGGGGCGGGATGGGGCACAGATACGCAGTATTTT.

There are many counts of this clonotype. V and J are TRBV12-3 or TRBV12-4 and TRBJ2-3; 9 bases map to TRBD1. The CDR3 is 16 amino acids. Germline trimming cut 7 bases from V and 1 base from J; bases unmatched to any gene: 9. The CDR3 loop reads CASTDWGQGGTDTQYF. CDR3 bases: TGTGCCAGCACGGATTGGGGACAGGGAGGCACAGATACGCAGTATTTT.

The chain is built from TRBV6-4 and TRBJ2-1; 11 nucleotides align to TRBD2. V dropped 6 bases and J dropped 6; count of bases not matched to a gene: 28. The length of the CDR3 is 22 residues. Germline V gene sequence: CDR1 MRHNA, CDR2 SNTAGT. This CDR3 is CASRSTALGFSGRALFGNEQFF. For the CDR3, the DNA is TGTGCCAGCAGGTCCACCGCCTTAGGGTTTAGCGGGAGGGCCCTATTTGGCAATGAGCAGTTCTTC.

About this clonotype: A read error likely explains this, since a far larger clone differs by one base. The chain links TRBV5-1 to TRBJ2-7; D tentatively reads TRBD1 or TRBD2 (5 bases each). Germline V lookup: CDR1 SGHRS, CDR2 YFSETQ. The CDR3 extends over 11 amino acids. CDR3 DNA: TGCGCCAGCAGCTTGGTGGGGGAGCGGTACTTC. As protein: CASSLVGERYF.

This clonotype was counted ten times or more. The chain has TRBV4-1 and TRBJ1-5, with a tentative D call TRBD1 (5 bases). V dropped 2 bases and J dropped 2 bases, with 10 bases sitting between them. In germline, CDR1 is MGHRA, CDR2 YSYEKL. The CDR3 is 15 residues long. For the CDR3, the DNA is TGCGCCAGCAGCCAACTGGGACTCCGCAATCAGCCCCAGCATTTT. Its translation: CASSQLGLRNQPQHF.

This sequence joins TRBV28 and TRBJ1-5, with D possibly TRBD1 on 5 matching bases. Germline CDR1 MDHEN, CDR2 SYDVKM. CDR3 length equals 16 residues. V lost 6 bases to trimming and J lost 6 bases, with 21 bases between them. CDR3 nucleotides: TGTGCCAGCAGGCTGTGGGGGGGGGAGCGACGTCAGCCCCAGCATTTT. Protein: CASRLWGGERRQPQHF.